This T cell receptor beta chain appears in the sequencing data of a study of CD8 T cell repertoires and HIV-1 epitope variants (dated by TCRdb to the early 2020s). With regard to the full study: In separate culture wells, T cells were stimulated with each of twenty-five peptides that represented autologous and known Gag and Nef epitope variants. Control conditions included a CMV, EBV and flu peptide pool, the Ebola AY9 epitope as negative control, and a no-peptide well. Tested epitopes included three Gag epitope families and Nef HW9 and YT9. T cells were enriched using the EasySep Human T Cell Enrichment Kit and were co-cultured with equal numbers of autologous T cell-negative cells serving as antigen-presenting cells. For 10 days the cultures were kept in IMDM with gentamicin, and on days 3 and 7 half of the media was changed with IL-2, IL-7 and IL-15 added. An aliquot of 1M T cells was saved as an uncultured baseline condition, separate from the roughly 80 T cell cultures. A total of over 65 T cell cultures were run, with each culture condition done in triplicate except for one peptide, which was done in duplicate. Here is what the overall study found, with its caveats: Four to six clonotypes recognized the Nef KF9 family and one clonotype recognized the HW9 family, while no responses were seen to the TAALDMSHF plasma variant. The assay identified only TCR beta chains and indicated proliferation in response to antigen, without indicating T cell function or cytokine profile. Under ten antigen-specific TCR beta clonotypes were identified, and five or six of them appeared cross-reactive for autologous or known escape epitope variants.

V loses 1 base at its end and J loses 3 bases; junction bases beyond the gene matches: 4. Reading the germline V gene gives CDR1 SGHTS and CDR2 YDEGEE. There are 16 amino acids in the CDR3, from cysteine to phenylalanine inclusive. The only DNA kept is the CDR3, 48 bases in frame from the first base. Sequencing of TCR beta CDR3 regions was done on the immunoSEQ platform at survey depth. The QIAamp DNA micro kit was used to extract genomic DNA from every cultured and uncultured CD8+ T cell population. As for how the authors treated the data: Samples with fewer than 5,000 productive reads were excluded, resulting in the removal of about 7% of the roughly 75 HIV peptide-stimulated cultures. Sequences were trimmed to CDR3 by a MANAFEST web app, and nonproductive sequences, CDR3s under 5 amino acids, and sequences not starting with C or ending with F/W were removed. Antigen-specific clonotypes had to expand in at least 2 of 3 replicates versus no-peptide control at FDR 0.01, only within one epitope family. A frequency at least fivefold higher than in wells stimulated with peptides from other epitope families was additionally required for specific clonotypes. In TCRdb, the immuneACCESS table is reduced to in-frame sequences with V and J assigned. These tables do not hold every clone; where another copy was compared, an unresolved V gene accounts for under half, and the others remain unexplained. V and J calls and clone size are as listed in that table; D and trimming were resolved from the DNA. This sample lists several thousand clones; around two thirds were detected once. 44% of the sample comes from the top ten.

As concerns this clone: Its antigen remains unidentified. One base away there is no much larger clone; base qualities are not given.

The EasySep Human CD8+ T Cell Enrichment Kit was used on day 10 to isolate CD8+ T cells from every culture. This clonotype was sampled from a male donor with HIV. Input material: cultured CD8+ T cells derived from PBMCs. The rearranged chain carries TRBV5-8 and TRBJ2-1, and 10 bases in between align with TRBD2. The bases read TGTGCCAGCAGCTTGACAACTAGCGGGAACTACAATGAGCAGTTCTTC. It encodes CASSLTTSGNYNEQFF.